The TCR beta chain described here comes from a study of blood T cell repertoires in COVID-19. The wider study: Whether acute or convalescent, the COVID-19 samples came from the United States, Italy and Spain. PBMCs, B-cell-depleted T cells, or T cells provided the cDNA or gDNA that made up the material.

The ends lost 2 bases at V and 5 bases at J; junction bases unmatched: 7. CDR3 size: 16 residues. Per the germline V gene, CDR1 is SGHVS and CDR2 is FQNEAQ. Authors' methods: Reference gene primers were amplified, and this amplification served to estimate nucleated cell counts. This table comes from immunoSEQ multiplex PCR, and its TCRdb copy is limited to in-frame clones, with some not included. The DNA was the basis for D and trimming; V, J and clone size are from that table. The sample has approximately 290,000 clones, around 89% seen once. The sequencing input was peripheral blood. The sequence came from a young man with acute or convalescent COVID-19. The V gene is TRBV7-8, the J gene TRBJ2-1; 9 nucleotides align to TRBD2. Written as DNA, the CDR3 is TGTGCCAGCAGCTTATTACTGGCGGGGGGGAACAATGAGCAGTTCTTC. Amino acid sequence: CASSLLLAGGNNEQFF.